This T cell receptor (beta chain) derives from a study of blood T cell repertoires in COVID-19. About the study: COVID-19 samples collected from the United States, Italy and Spain covered acute and convalescent phases. Sample material is recorded as cDNA or gDNA derived from T cells, B-cell-depleted T cells, or PBMCs.

Original processing methods: The assay estimated nucleated cells by amplifying reference gene primers. The data were produced by immunoSEQ multiplex PCR, yet TCRdb's version contains in-frame clones alone and is incomplete. The V and J calls and clone size are taken from that table; D and trimming were inferred from the DNA. Among approximately 230,000 clones listed, roughly four fifths were seen once. Germline loops: CDR1 MDHEN, CDR2 SYDVKM. With V trimmed by 8 bases and J by 2 bases, 14 bases remained unmatched. This CDR3 comprises 16 residues. The receptor was derived from a man older than 75 with acute or convalescent COVID-19. Sequencing used peripheral blood. This chain links TRBV28 with TRBJ1-1; TRBD1 matches 7 bases. CDR3 in DNA: TGTGCCAGCCTTAACAGACAGGGATTGGGAAACACTGAAGCTTTCTTT. Its protein product is CASLNRQGLGNTEAFF.